This TCR beta chain originates from a study of Ad26.COV2.S vaccination and SARS-CoV-2 variants. The study's findings and limits: The breadth of spike-specific CD8+ and CD4+ T cell responses after vaccination was reportedly substantial.

Sample treatment: some 20 received Ad26.COV2.S at low or high dose, single or two shots; 5 received placebo; per-sample allocation not given. Material that was analyzed had been drawn on day 63 after the first vaccine or placebo injection. Donation was by an adult aged 18-55 years who was in Boston. Profiling relied on immunoSEQ multiplex PCR, and the TCRdb table lists in-frame clones only, not all of them. Among hundreds of thousands of clones listed, 70% to 90% were seen once. The CDR3 runs to 14 residues. The germline CDR1 and CDR2 sequences are LNHNV and YYDKDF (reference sequence). V was shortened by 3 bases and J by 6 bases, with 14 bases between the two germline ends. Concerning this clone itself: Its antigen is not identified.

This TCR derives from a person between 18 and 65 years old who received the Ad26.COV2.S COVID-19 vaccine or a placebo. The V call is TRBV15, the J call TRBJ1-2; D not resolved. The starting material was peripheral blood, obtained in a trial of Ad26.COV2.S vaccine versus placebo. The CDR3 DNA reads as TGTGCCACCAGCAGGGACCCATTTCGGGATGGCTACACCTTC. It codes for CATSRDPFRDGYTF.